The 6 T cell receptor beta chains reported below all come from one sample, sequenced in a study of T cells in women clearing cervical HPV infection. The method was immunoSEQ multiplex PCR; TCRdb's version includes in-frame clones alone and lacks a portion of them. The listing records around 23,000 clones. Sequenced sample: blood buffy coat. The receptors were sampled from a woman between 18 and 75 years old with a cervical HPV16 infection that either progressed to CIN3+ or cleared (not recorded which).

Note on this clone: Read sequence stops 3 residues before the CDR3 end, and the germline J gene provides the missing end. V gene TRBV11-2 combines with J gene TRBJ1-2; D is unresolved. The V end was cut by 5 bases, the J end by 4 bases, with 8 bases between. This CDR3 region has 12 residues. The germline gives CDR1 SGHAT, CDR2 FQNNGV. CDR3 protein: CASSREGYGYTF. The covered CDR3 bases are TGTGCCAGCAGCCGCGAGGGCTATGGC.

Comment on this clone: The CDR3 end lies 3 residues beyond the end of the read and is filled in from the germline J gene. The genes are TRBV4-1 and TRBJ1-2; the D is unclear. The germline V gene encodes CDR1 MGHRA and CDR2 YSYEKL. Trimming took off 0 bases at V and 5 bases at J, with 7 bases between the two ends. The CDR3 spans 13 residues. CDR3 sequence: CASSQDRKYGYTF. The part of the CDR3 DNA that was read is TGCGCCAGCAGCCAAGACAGGAAGTATGGC.

A remark on this clone: The CDR3 end is not reached by the read, which stops 3 residues before it; the germline J gene fills it in. V usage is TRBV20-1 and J usage is TRBJ2-6, with 11 bases lining up with TRBD1. CDR1 and CDR2 (germline): DFQATT, SNEGSKA (reference sequence). The V segment lost 6 bases and the J segment 0 bases; nucleotides outside the gene matches: 4. CDR3 length: 16 amino acids. This CDR3 reads CSAQGTGGSGANVLTF. The covered CDR3 bases are TGCAGTGCCCAAGGGACAGGGGGCTCTGGGGCCAACGTC.

Comments on this clone: The read finishes 3 residues shy of the CDR3 end, and the germline J gene is used to complete it. The chain carries TRBV20-1 and TRBJ1-3; 8 positions agree with TRBD1. The length of the CDR3 is 14 residues. With V trimmed by 1 base and J by 3 bases, 2 bases remained unmatched. Germline V gene sequence: CDR1 DFQATT, CDR2 SNEGSKA (reference sequence). The CDR3 bases that were read are TGCAGTGCTAGAGGACAGGGGTTTGGAAACACC. Translation: CSARGQGFGNT. The CDR3 in full is CSARGQGFGNTIYF.

CDR3 sequence: CSADSPRRSSYEQYF. CDR3 DNA, as far as it was read: TGCAGTGCGGACTCCCCCAGGCGCTCATCCTACGAG. The chain uses TRBV20-1 and TRBJ2-7, with D possibly matching TRBD2 (5 bases). The read ends 3 residues before the CDR3 terminus; that terminus is restored from the germline J gene. The CDR3 is 15 residues long. The germline CDR1 and CDR2 sequences are DFQATT and SNEGSKA (reference sequence). Between the trimmed V and J ends, which lost 6 bases and 1 base, there was a span of 19 bases.

Comment on this clone: Read sequence stops 3 residues before the CDR3 end, and the germline J gene provides the missing end. The rearrangement links TRBV19 to TRBJ2-1, with 14 nucleotides matching TRBD2. This CDR3 has 15 amino acids. The J segment lost 9 bases and the V segment lost 3 bases, leaving 4 bases of the junction unmatched. Germline V gene sequence: CDR1 LNHDA, CDR2 SQIVND (reference sequence). The CDR3 DNA, read in part, is TGTGCCAGTAGTATTGTAGGACTAGCGGGAGGTGAG. Translated, it gives CASSIVGLAGGE. The full-length CDR3 reads as CASSIVGLAGGEQFF.